This entry is about one T cell receptor beta chain. Its matching antigen is unknown. These data come from a study of T cell responses to AZD1222 COVID-19 vaccine. Whole-study results and caveats: Mapped onto spike, vaccine-associated CD4 TCRs spanned it and were dominant at 160-218 and 743-854. Sampled repertoires all dated from after the peak T cell response. The donor cohort was predominantly white British with a female majority, and clonal diversity may have been underestimated.

Deletions cut 3 bases from V and 4 bases from J, with 12 bases between. Germline CDR1 and CDR2: MNHEY and SMNVEV (reference sequence). There are 14 residues in the CDR3. TCRdb's copy holds only in-frame clones and misses some; the assay was immunoSEQ multiplex PCR. The data contain roughly 160,000 clones, 85% to 90% of them singletons. V and J are TRBV27 and TRBJ1-2; maybe TRBD1 (6 bases). This receptor was taken from an adult in good health. This specimen consisted of peripheral blood, obtained on day 0 of AZD1222 vaccination. The CDR3 bases are TGTGCCAGCAGTTTCGGCAGGGGAGGCTATGGCTACACCTTC. Its translation is CASSFGRGGYGYTF.